A single sample gave rise to the 15 T cell receptor beta chains below, sequenced in a study of blood T cell repertoires in COVID-19. Some clones are missing from TCRdb's copy, which holds only in-frame ones; the method was immunoSEQ multiplex PCR. Of some 400,000 clones in the sample, under 90% are singletons; the top ten hold 1.5% to 2%. Specimen: PBMCs or T cells enriched from blood (not recorded which). All receptors come from a woman aged 25-40 years who had recovered from COVID-19.

The chain has TRBV9 and TRBJ2-1; D is possibly TRBD2 (5 bases). Germline V gene data show CDR1 as SGDLS and CDR2 as YYNGEE. The CDR3 length is 14 residues. Trimming took off 0 bases at V and 9 bases at J, with 13 bases between the two ends. CDR3 amino acids: CASSVEAHRGEQFF. CDR3 sequence (DNA): TGTGCCAGCAGCGTAGAAGCACACCGGGGTGAGCAGTTCTTC.

The chain carries TRBV30 and TRBJ1-2; maybe TRBD1 (5 bases). The CDR3 is 13 amino acids. V lost 2 bases and J 6 bases, leaving 13 bases between the germline ends. Germline V lookup: CDR1 GTSNPN, CDR2 SVGIG (reference sequence). CDR3: CAWSMGPTHGYTF. The CDR3 DNA reads as TGTGCCTGGAGTATGGGGCCTACTCATGGCTACACCTTC.

This clone came up once. This rearrangement joins TRBV2 to TRBJ1-2; 7 bases fit TRBD1. In germline, CDR1 is SNHLY, CDR2 FYNNEI. There are 14 residues in the CDR3. V shed 1 base and J 4 bases; nucleotides not matched to a gene: 3. DNA of the CDR3: TGTGCCAGCAGTGAAGGTGACAGGGCCTATGGCTACACCTTC. It translates to CASSEGDRAYGYTF. Based on the CDR3 plus reference TRBV2 and TRBJ1-2, the full variable domain is EPEVTQTPSHQVTQMGQEVILRCVPISNHLYFYWYRQILGQKVEFLVSFYNNEISEKSEIFDDQFSVERPDGSNFTLKIRSTKLEDSAMYFCASSEGDRAYGYTFGSGTRLTVV.

The chain combines TRBV7-9 with TRBJ2-2, with TRBD1 identical over 8 bases. The CDR3 sequence is 16 residues long. CDR1 is SEHNR, CDR2 FQNEAQ, per germline (reference sequence). V was clipped by 1 base and J by 2 bases; unmatched bases: 3. CDR3 protein: CASSLEGQANTGELFF. In DNA form, the CDR3 reads TGTGCCAGCAGCTTAGAGGGACAGGCTAACACCGGGGAGCTGTTTTTT.

V usage is TRBV10-1 and J usage is TRBJ1-1, with 8 bases identical to TRBD1. This CDR3 contains 14 residues. V lost 8 bases to trimming and J lost 1 base; unmatched junction nucleotides: 6. The V gene's germline CDR1 is WNHNN and CDR2 SYGVQD (reference sequence). In DNA form, the CDR3 reads TGCGCCAGCGCCCGGGACAGGAAGAACACTGAAGCTTTCTTT. This codes for CASARDRKNTEAFF.

This clone was seen once. This sequence joins TRBV5-4 and TRBJ2-1; the match to TRBD2 covers 7 bases. The V gene end was trimmed by 4 bases and the J gene end by 5 bases; junction bases not matched to a gene: 12. The length of the CDR3 is 16 residues. Per germline, CDR1 SGHNT and CDR2 YYREEE (reference sequence). The CDR3 sequence is CASSVGTKKWHNEQFF. The DNA for the CDR3 is TGTGCCAGCAGCGTCGGGACTAAAAAGTGGCACAATGAGCAGTTCTTC.

The count of this clone is one. V gene TRBV7-8 combines with J gene TRBJ2-1; weak D call: TRBD2 (5 bases). CDR3 length: 13 residues. Germline V gives CDR1 SGHVS, CDR2 FQNEAQ. The V end lost 1 base, the J end lost 8 bases, and 9 bases lay between the germline ends. The CDR3, as DNA: TGTGCCAGCAGCTTAGGAATAGCGTATGAGCAGTTCTTC. It translates to CASSLGIAYEQFF. Full variable domain (remainder filled in from reference TRBV7-8 and TRBJ2-1): GAGVSQSPRYKVAKRGQDVALRCDPISGHVSLFWYQQALGQGPEFLTYFQNEAQLDKSGLPSDRFFAERPEGSVSTLKIQRTQQEDSAVYLCASSLGIAYEQFFGPGTRLTVL.

The chain recombines TRBV14 with TRBJ2-6, with D uncertain. V shed 2 bases and J shed 0 bases, with 2 bases lying between them. The CDR3 sequence is 14 residues long. The germline gives CDR1 SGHDN, CDR2 FVKESK. CDR3 nucleotide sequence: TGTGCCAGCAGCCAATACTCTGGGGCCAACGTCCTGACTTTC. This encodes CASSQYSGANVLTF.

The chain joins TRBV7-9 to TRBJ2-7; tentatively, D is TRBD1 (6 bases). The CDR3 length is 14 residues. In germline, CDR1 is SEHNR, CDR2 FQNEAQ (reference sequence). V was trimmed by 2 bases and J by 4 bases, leaving 12 bases between them. CDR3: CASSLRTGPYEQYF. Here the CDR3 DNA reads TGTGCCAGCAGCTTACGCACAGGGCCTTACGAGCAGTACTTC.

The V call is TRBV30, the J call TRBJ1-6; 9 bases map to TRBD1. The CDR3 is 15 residues long. Germline V gene data show CDR1 as GTSNPN and CDR2 as SVGIG (reference sequence). Germline trimming cut 2 bases from V and 9 bases from J; bases unmatched to any gene: 8. The CDR3 spells CAWSRIGQGSSPLHF. The CDR3 nucleotides are TGTGCCTGGAGTAGAATCGGACAGGGGAGTTCACCCCTCCACTTT.

This chain joins TRBV19 and TRBJ1-2; tentative D call: TRBD1 (6 bases). This CDR3 region has 13 residues. Germline-derived CDR1 and CDR2 are LNHDA and SQIVND (reference sequence). The V gene lost 7 bases and the J gene lost 5 bases, with 14 bases spanning the gap. DNA for the CDR3: TGTGCCAGTATAGATGACCAGGGGTATGGCTACACCTTC. It encodes CASIDDQGYGYTF.

V gene TRBV7-8 combines with J gene TRBJ2-4; 12 positions match TRBD2. This CDR3 region has 16 residues. V was clipped by 4 bases and J by 2 bases; unmatched bases: 3. CDR1 SGHVS and CDR2 FQNEAQ come from the germline V gene. CDR3 sequence: CASSWGLAGSKNIQYF. DNA of the CDR3: TGTGCCAGCAGCTGGGGACTAGCGGGTTCCAAAAACATTCAGTACTTC.

This chain connects TRBV4-3 to TRBJ2-7; TRBD1 matches at 8 bases. From germline, CDR1 is LGHNA and CDR2 YSLEER. Trimming took 3 bases from V and 2 from J; bases not matched to a gene: 6. This CDR3 spans 15 amino acids. The DNA of the CDR3 is TGCGCCAGCAGCCACTCGGTGACAGGGGCCTACGAGCAGTACTTC. Translation gives CASSHSVTGAYEQYF.

In nucleotides, the CDR3 is TGTGCCAGTAGTACCAGGGCAGGGAACACTGAAGCTTTCTTT. Translated, it gives CASSTRAGNTEAFF. V is TRBV19 and J is TRBJ1-1; D may be TRBD1 (5 bases). The germline gives CDR1 LNHDA, CDR2 SQIVND (reference sequence). The CDR3 is 14 amino acids. V lost 4 bases and J 1 base, leaving 10 bases between the germline ends. The whole variable domain, remainder taken from reference TRBV19 and TRBJ1-1, is DGGITQSPKYLFRKEGQNVTLSCEQNLNHDAMYWYRQDPGQGLRLIYYSQIVNDFQKGDIAEGYSVSREKKESFPLTVTSAQKNPTAFYLCASSTRAGNTEAFFGQGTRLTVV.

CDR3 DNA: TGTGCCTGGAGTGTATGGGGAGCGAACACCGGGGAGCTGTTTTTT. Translation gives CAWSVWGANTGELFF. The gene calls are TRBV30 and TRBJ2-2; a weak D match, TRBD2 (5 bases). Germline V gene lookup returns CDR1 GTSNPN and CDR2 SVGIG (reference sequence). Trimming removed 0 bases at V and 0 bases at J, with 8 bases between. CDR3 length equals 15 residues.